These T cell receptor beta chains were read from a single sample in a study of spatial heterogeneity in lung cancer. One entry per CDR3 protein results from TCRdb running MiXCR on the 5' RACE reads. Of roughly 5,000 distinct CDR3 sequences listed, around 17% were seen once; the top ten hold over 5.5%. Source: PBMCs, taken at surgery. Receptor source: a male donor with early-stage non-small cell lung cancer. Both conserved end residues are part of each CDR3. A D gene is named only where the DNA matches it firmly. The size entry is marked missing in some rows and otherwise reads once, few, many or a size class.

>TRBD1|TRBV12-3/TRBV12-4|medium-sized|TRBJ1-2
CASSSGGYGYTF
TGTGCCAGCAGTTCAGGGGGGTATGGCTACACCTTC
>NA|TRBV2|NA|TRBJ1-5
CASSENPPGVSNQPQHF
TGTGCCAGCAGTGAAAATCCCCCAGGGGTGAGCAATCAGCCCCAGCATTTT
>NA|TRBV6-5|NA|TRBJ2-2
CASRALLNTGELFF
TGTGCCAGCAGGGCTTTGCTAAACACCGGGGAGCTGTTTTTT
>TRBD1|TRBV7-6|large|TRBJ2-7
CASSLGGQGRYEQYF
TGTGCCAGCAGCTTAGGGGGACAGGGGAGGTACGAGCAGTACTTC
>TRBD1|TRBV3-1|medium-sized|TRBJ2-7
CASSQGPNHIGTGDHYEQYF
TGTGCCAGCAGCCAAGGTCCCAATCACATCGGGACAGGGGACCACTACGAGCAGTACTTC
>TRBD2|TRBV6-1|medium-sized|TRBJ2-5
CASSEGTGGYQETQYF
TGTGCCAGCAGTGAAGGAACCGGGGGGTACCAAGAGACCCAGTACTTC
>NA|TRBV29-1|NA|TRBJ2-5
CSIGQNGGETQYF
TGCAGCATCGGACAGAACGGGGGAGAGACCCAGTACTTC
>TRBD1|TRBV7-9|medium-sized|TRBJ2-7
CASSSGQGSYEQYF
TGTGCCAGCAGCTCCGGACAGGGCTCCTACGAGCAGTACTTC
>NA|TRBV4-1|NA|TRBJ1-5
CASSQGQYSNQPQHF
TGCGCCAGCAGCCAAGGACAGTATAGCAATCAGCCCCAGCATTTT
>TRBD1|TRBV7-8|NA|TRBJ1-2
CASSSRGWGQNYGYTF
TGTGCCAGCAGCTCCAGAGGGTGGGGACAGAACTATGGCTACACCTTC
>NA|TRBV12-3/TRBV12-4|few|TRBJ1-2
CASSLGDGYTF
TGTGCCAGCAGTTTAGGGGATGGCTACACCTTC